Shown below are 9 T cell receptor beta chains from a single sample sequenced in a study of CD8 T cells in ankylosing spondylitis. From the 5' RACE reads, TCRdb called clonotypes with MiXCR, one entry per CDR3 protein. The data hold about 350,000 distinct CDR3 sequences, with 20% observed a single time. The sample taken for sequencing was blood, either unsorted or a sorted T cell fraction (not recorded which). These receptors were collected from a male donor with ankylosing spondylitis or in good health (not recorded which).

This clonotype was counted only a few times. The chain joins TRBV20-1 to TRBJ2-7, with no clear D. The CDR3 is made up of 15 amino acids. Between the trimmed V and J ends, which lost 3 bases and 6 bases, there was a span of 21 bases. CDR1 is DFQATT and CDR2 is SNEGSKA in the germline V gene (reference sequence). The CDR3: CSARGYLAVMAEQYF. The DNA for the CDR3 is TGCAGTGCTAGGGGATACCTGGCGGTCATGGCCGAGCAGTACTTC.

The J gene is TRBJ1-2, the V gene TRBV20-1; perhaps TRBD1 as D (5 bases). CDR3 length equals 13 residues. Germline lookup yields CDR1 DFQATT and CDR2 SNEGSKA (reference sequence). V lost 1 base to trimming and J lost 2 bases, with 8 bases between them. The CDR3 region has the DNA TGCAGTGCTAGAGGTCGACAGAACTATGGCTACACCTTC. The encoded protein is CSARGRQNYGYTF.

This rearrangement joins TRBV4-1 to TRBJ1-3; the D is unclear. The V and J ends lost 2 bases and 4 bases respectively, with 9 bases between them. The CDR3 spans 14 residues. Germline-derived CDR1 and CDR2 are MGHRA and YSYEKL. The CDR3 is CASSQRAPGNTIYF. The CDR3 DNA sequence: TGCGCCAGCAGCCAACGGGCGCCGGGAAACACCATATATTTT.

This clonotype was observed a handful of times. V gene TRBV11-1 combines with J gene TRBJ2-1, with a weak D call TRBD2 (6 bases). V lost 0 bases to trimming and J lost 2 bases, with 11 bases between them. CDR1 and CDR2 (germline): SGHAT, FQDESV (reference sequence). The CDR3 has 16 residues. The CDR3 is CASSLAGGSPYNEQFF. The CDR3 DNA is TGTGCCAGCAGCTTAGCCGGGGGATCACCCTACAATGAGCAGTTCTTC.

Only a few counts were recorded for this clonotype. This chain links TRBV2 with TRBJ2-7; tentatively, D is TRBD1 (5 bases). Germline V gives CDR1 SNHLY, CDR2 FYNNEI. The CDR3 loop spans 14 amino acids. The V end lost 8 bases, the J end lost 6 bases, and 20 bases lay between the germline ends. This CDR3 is CASGVGHHSGEQYF. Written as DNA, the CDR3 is TGTGCCAGCGGGGTCGGACACCACTCGGGCGAGCAGTACTTC.

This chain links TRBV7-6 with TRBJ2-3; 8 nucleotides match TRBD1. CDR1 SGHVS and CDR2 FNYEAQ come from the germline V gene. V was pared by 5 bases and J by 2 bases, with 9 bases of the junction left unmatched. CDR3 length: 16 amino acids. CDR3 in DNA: TGTGCCAGCAGCACCCCTCGGGGACAGGTCACAGATACGCAGTATTTT. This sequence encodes CASSTPRGQVTDTQYF. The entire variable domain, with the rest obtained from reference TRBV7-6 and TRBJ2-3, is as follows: GAGVSQSPRYKVTKRGQDVALRCDPISGHVSLYWYRQALGQGPEFLTYFNYEAQQDKSGLPNDRFSAERPEGSISTLTIQRTEQRDSAMYRCASSTPRGQVTDTQYFGPGTRLTVL.

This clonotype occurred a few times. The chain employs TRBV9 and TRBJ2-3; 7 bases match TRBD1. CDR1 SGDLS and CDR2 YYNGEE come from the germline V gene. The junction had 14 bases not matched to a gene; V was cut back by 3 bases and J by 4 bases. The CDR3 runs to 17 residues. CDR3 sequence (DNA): TGTGCCAGCAGCGCCCCCCAGGACAGGCCAGGGGCAGATACGCAGTATTTT. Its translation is CASSAPQDRPGADTQYF.

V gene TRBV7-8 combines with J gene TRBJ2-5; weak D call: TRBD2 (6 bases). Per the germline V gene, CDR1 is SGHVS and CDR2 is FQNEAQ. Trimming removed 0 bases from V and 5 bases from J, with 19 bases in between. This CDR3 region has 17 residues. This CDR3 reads CASSLAGPGGAGETQYF. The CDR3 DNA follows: TGTGCCAGCAGCTTAGCAGGTCCTGGCGGGGCTGGGGAGACCCAGTACTTC.

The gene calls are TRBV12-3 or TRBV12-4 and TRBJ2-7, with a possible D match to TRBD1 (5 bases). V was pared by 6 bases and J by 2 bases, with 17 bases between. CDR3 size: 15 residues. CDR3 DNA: TGTGCCAGCAGCTTATGGCAGGGTTCGCCCTACGAGCAGTACTTC. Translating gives CASSLWQGSPYEQYF.